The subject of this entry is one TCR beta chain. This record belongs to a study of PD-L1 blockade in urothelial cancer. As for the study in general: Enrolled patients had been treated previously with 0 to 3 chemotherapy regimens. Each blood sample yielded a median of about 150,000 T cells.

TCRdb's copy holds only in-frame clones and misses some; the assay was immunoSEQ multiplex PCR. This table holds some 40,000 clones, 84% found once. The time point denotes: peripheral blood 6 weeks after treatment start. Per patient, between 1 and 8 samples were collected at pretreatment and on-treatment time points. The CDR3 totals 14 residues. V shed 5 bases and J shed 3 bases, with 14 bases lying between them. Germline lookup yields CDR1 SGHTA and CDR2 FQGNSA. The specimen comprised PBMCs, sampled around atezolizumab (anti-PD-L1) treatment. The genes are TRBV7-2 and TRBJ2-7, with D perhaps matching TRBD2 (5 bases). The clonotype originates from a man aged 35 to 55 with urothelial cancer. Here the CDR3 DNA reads TGTGCCAGCAGCCCTGACTCCCGGGGCTACGAGCAGTACTTC. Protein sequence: CASSPDSRGYEQYF.